This passage covers 24 T cell receptor beta chains from one sample sequenced in a study of blood T cell repertoires in COVID-19 (dated by TCRdb to 2018 to 2021). Receptor libraries were prepared by the immunoSEQ multiplex PCR assay. TCRdb re-hosts the immuneACCESS table, in-frame sequences only. Its copies lack some clones; in the studies checked, an unresolved V gene accounts for under half of them, and the cause for the rest is not known. The sample table lists approximately 230,000 clones, around 86% of them with a count of one. Approximately 2.1% of the sample is taken by the ten largest. Specimen: peripheral blood. All receptors come from a man under 40 who had recovered from COVID-19.

Only one count was recorded for this clone. CDR3 amino acids: CASSRRSAGVTGELFF. DNA for the CDR3: TGTGCCAGCAGCCGTAGGTCGGCGGGGGTCACCGGGGAGCTGTTTTTT. This sequence joins TRBV9 and TRBJ2-2; TRBD2 agrees at 7 bases. CDR3 length: 16 amino acids. V shed 4 bases, J shed 4 bases, and the junction held 10 bases outside the gene matches. Per germline, CDR1 SGDLS and CDR2 YYNGEE.

This clone has a handful of counts. The chain uses TRBV5-1 and TRBJ2-3; 8 nucleotides match TRBD1. Germline values: CDR1 SGHRS, CDR2 YFSETQ. V shed 8 bases and J 1 base; nucleotides not matched to a gene: 9. The CDR3 has 15 residues. The CDR3 is CASVQGVSGTDTQYF. The CDR3 nucleotides read TGCGCCAGTGTACAGGGGGTGTCAGGCACAGATACGCAGTATTTT.

This sequence joins TRBV9 and TRBJ1-5; no clear D. V was trimmed by 0 bases and J by 5 bases, leaving 9 bases between them. This CDR3 region has 14 residues. CDR1 SGDLS and CDR2 YYNGEE come from the germline V gene. CDR3 bases: TGTGCCAGCAGCGTAGGATTAACTGATCAGCCCCAGCATTTT. This translates into CASSVGLTDQPQHF.

The chain joins TRBV5-6 to TRBJ1-5, with a weak D call TRBD1 (6 bases). Germline V gene lookup returns CDR1 SGHDT and CDR2 YYEEEE. V lost 4 bases to trimming and J lost 0 bases, with 17 bases between them. The CDR3 spans 17 residues. As DNA, the CDR3 is TGTGCCAGCAGCCCAATGGGGGGGCCGTATAGCAATCAGCCCCAGCATTTT. Protein: CASSPMGGPYSNQPQHF.

The chain couples TRBV7-9 to TRBJ2-7, with 14 positions matching TRBD2. This CDR3 has 16 residues. After removal of 6 bases from V and 3 bases from J, the junction contained 7 bases not matched to a gene. Germline CDR1 and CDR2: SEHNR and FQNEAQ (reference sequence). This CDR3 is CASRGTSGGPYYEQYF. CDR3 nucleotides: TGTGCCAGCAGGGGGACTAGCGGGGGTCCATACTACGAGCAGTACTTC.

The V call is TRBV30, the J call TRBJ2-7; perhaps TRBD2 as D (5 bases). The ends were cut back, 2 bases at V and 3 bases at J, with 8 bases in the middle. Germline values: CDR1 GTSNPN, CDR2 SVGIG (reference sequence). This CDR3 has 12 amino acids. CDR3 amino acids: CAWSFDYYEQYF. The CDR3 DNA is TGTGCCTGGAGTTTTGACTACTACGAGCAGTACTTC.

The chain carries TRBV5-4 and TRBJ1-5; 9 bases are a match to TRBD1. This CDR3 is 15 amino acids long. Germline-derived CDR1 and CDR2 are SGHNT and YYREEE (reference sequence). Unmatched junction bases numbered 2, after V lost 0 bases and J lost 4 bases. The CDR3 DNA sequence: TGTGCCAGCAGCTTGGCCGGGACAGGGAATCAGCCCCAGCATTTT. Translated, it gives CASSLAGTGNQPQHF.

The genes are TRBV5-4 and TRBJ1-6; D is unresolved. Germline V gene sequence: CDR1 SGHNT, CDR2 YYREEE (reference sequence). The CDR3 length is 16 residues. V shed 4 bases and J shed 10 bases, with 21 bases lying between them. The CDR3 DNA sequence: TGTGCCAGCAGCGGAGCATATGAGACGGAAAGATCACCCCTCCACTTT. The encoded protein is CASSGAYETERSPLHF.

The rearrangement uses TRBV10-1 and TRBJ2-2; TRBD2 matches 7 bases. Germline V lookup: CDR1 WNHNN, CDR2 SYGVQD (reference sequence). After removal of 7 bases from V and 0 bases from J, the junction contained 11 bases not matched to a gene. The CDR3 contains 17 residues. CDR3 region: CASIGGRGTANTGELFF. CDR3 nucleotide sequence: TGCGCCAGCATCGGGGGGAGAGGGACGGCGAACACCGGGGAGCTGTTTTTT.

The CDR3 loop reads CSASVVRGEKLFF. CDR3 in DNA: TGCAGTGCTAGTGTGGTGCGGGGTGAAAAACTGTTTTTT. V and J are TRBV20-1 and TRBJ1-4; D not resolved. CDR1 and CDR2 from the germline V gene are DFQATT and SNEGSKA (reference sequence). V was trimmed by 3 bases and J by 7 bases, leaving 12 bases between them. This CDR3 has 13 residues.

The rearrangement links TRBV7-6 to TRBJ2-1; TRBD2 might be the D (6 bases). In germline, CDR1 is SGHVS, CDR2 FNYEAQ. V dropped 5 bases and J dropped 11 bases, with 22 bases sitting between them. The CDR3 runs 15 residues. CDR3 amino acids: CASSAPTGTPSKQFF. CDR3 sequence (DNA): TGTGCCAGCAGCGCTCCCACCGGGACTCCTAGCAAGCAGTTCTTC. The full variable domain, with the rest looked up from reference TRBV7-6 and TRBJ2-1, is GAGVSQSPRYKVTKRGQDVALRCDPISGHVSLYWYRQALGQGPEFLTYFNYEAQQDKSGLPNDRFSAERPEGSISTLTIQRTEQRDSAMYRCASSAPTGTPSKQFFGPGTRLTVL.

The chain combines TRBV11-3 with TRBJ2-3; TRBD1 might be the D (5 bases). V was pared by 1 base and J by 4 bases, with 9 bases between. The CDR3 spans 14 residues. Germline V CDR1 and CDR2: SGHNT, YENEEA. In nucleotides, the CDR3 is TGTGCCAGCAGCTTAGGCGTAGGGGCAGATACGCAGTATTTT. Translating it yields CASSLGVGADTQYF.

The rearrangement joins TRBV11-3 to TRBJ2-2, with D unclear. The CDR3 covers 12 residues. In germline, CDR1 is SGHNT, CDR2 YENEEA. Trimming removed 5 bases from V and 3 bases from J, with 4 bases in between. The CDR3 DNA follows: TGTGCCAGCAGCCCCGACACCGGGGAGCTGTTTTTT. Translating it yields CASSPDTGELFF. The full variable domain, rest sourced from reference TRBV11-3 and TRBJ2-2, is EAGVVQSPRYKIIEKKQPVAFWCNPISGHNTLYWYLQNLGQGPELLIRYENEEAVDDSQLPKDRFSAERLKGVDSTLKIQPAELGDSAVYLCASSPDTGELFFGEGSRLTVL.

The chain is built from TRBV3-1 (or the pseudogene TRBV3-2) and TRBJ2-1; 8 bases fit TRBD2. Germline CDR1 and CDR2: LGHDT and YNNKEL (reference sequence). Trimming removed 3 bases from V and 0 bases from J; junction bases left unmatched: 1. This CDR3 comprises 15 residues. This CDR3 reads CASSQRGASYNEQFF. In nucleotides, the CDR3 is TGTGCCAGCAGCCAGCGGGGGGCCTCCTACAATGAGCAGTTCTTC.

This chain uses TRBV9 with TRBJ2-2; TRBD1 aligns across 7 bases. CDR1 and CDR2 from the germline V gene are SGDLS and YYNGEE. V was clipped by 4 bases and J by 6 bases; unmatched bases: 9. This CDR3 has 15 residues. CDR3 sequence reads: CASSSPTGWAGELFF. CDR3 nucleotide sequence: TGTGCCAGCAGCTCTCCGACAGGGTGGGCCGGGGAGCTGTTTTTT.

The chain employs TRBV18 and TRBJ1-1; weak D call: TRBD1 (6 bases). Germline V gene lookup returns CDR1 KGHSH and CDR2 LQKENI. V was trimmed by 2 bases and J by 6 bases, leaving 13 bases between them. CDR3 length equals 14 residues. The CDR3 loop reads CASSPSLGAPEAFF. The CDR3 nucleotides read TGTGCCAGCTCACCATCGCTGGGGGCGCCTGAAGCTTTCTTT.

The chain employs TRBV5-1 and TRBJ1-1; D gene uncertain. Trimming pared 5 bases from V and 1 base from J, leaving 12 bases between. The CDR3 extends over 14 amino acids. The germline gives CDR1 SGHRS, CDR2 YFSETQ. The CDR3 DNA reads TGCGCCAGCAGGGGGAGGCAGCAGAACACTGAAGCTTTCTTT. Protein: CASRGRQQNTEAFF.

The chain employs TRBV5-5 and TRBJ1-2; the D is unclear. Trimming took 4 bases from V and 10 from J, leaving 17 bases between them. The CDR3 totals 13 residues. Germline CDR1 and CDR2: SGHKS and YYEKEE (reference sequence). The CDR3 is CASSDVQSRDYTF. CDR3 coding DNA: TGTGCCAGCAGCGACGTCCAGTCTAGAGACTACACCTTC.

The chain employs TRBV5-5 and TRBJ2-1; tentative D call: TRBD2 (6 bases). This CDR3 contains 13 residues. CDR1 and CDR2 (germline): SGHKS, YYEKEE (reference sequence). With 2 bases removed from V and 5 bases from J, the gap between germline ends came to 8 bases. CDR3 amino acids: CASSFAGHNEQFF. The CDR3, as DNA: TGTGCCAGCAGCTTCGCGGGGCACAATGAGCAGTTCTTC.

CDR3 in amino acids: CASSPPGGLSSGTQYF. The CDR3 nucleotides are TGTGCCAGCAGCCCCCCCGGGGGACTATCCTCGGGGACGCAGTATTTT. The rearrangement uses TRBV11-2 and TRBJ2-3; 7 bases match TRBD2. Germline values: CDR1 SGHAT, CDR2 FQNNGV. With 5 bases clipped from V and 9 bases from J, the junction kept 17 bases outside the gene matches. This CDR3 has 16 residues.

This clone has more than one count but fewer than ten. The chain recombines TRBV15 with TRBJ1-6; D unclear. CDR3 length: 14 residues. V was shortened by 4 bases and J by 4 bases, with 8 bases between the two germline ends. Per germline, CDR1 LNHNV and CDR2 YYDKDF (reference sequence). CDR3 residues: CATSIFYYNSPLHF. Here the CDR3 DNA reads TGTGCCACCAGCATCTTCTATTATAATTCACCCCTCCACTTT.

This sequence joins TRBV7-6 and TRBJ2-1, with D unresolved. CDR1 SGHVS and CDR2 FNYEAQ come from the germline V gene. V lost 4 bases and J 6 bases, leaving 16 bases between the germline ends. There are 15 residues in the CDR3. CDR3 bases: TGTGCCAGCAGCTCCTCCAACTCTCGATTCAATGAGCAGTTCTTC. It specifies CASSSSNSRFNEQFF.

The rearrangement joins TRBV5-1 to TRBJ2-7; D remains ambiguous. The CDR3 sequence is 13 residues long. The V gene lost 0 bases and the J gene lost 3 bases, with 7 bases spanning the gap. Germline loops: CDR1 SGHRS, CDR2 YFSETQ. The DNA of the CDR3 is TGCGCCAGCAGCTTGGTCAGTGACTACGAGCAGTACTTC. Translated, it gives CASSLVSDYEQYF.

This clone has a single count. V gene TRBV7-9 combines with J gene TRBJ1-1, with D maybe TRBD1 (5 bases). Trimming pared 4 bases from V and 8 bases from J, leaving 23 bases between. The CDR3 loop spans 16 amino acids. From germline, CDR1 is SEHNR and CDR2 FQNEAQ (reference sequence). The CDR3 nucleotides are TGTGCCAGCAGCTCCACCTACCTTGGGGGGGGAATAGAAGCTTTCTTT. Its protein is CASSSTYLGGGIEAFF.